The source of this T cell receptor (beta chain) is a study of identical twins. The trim removed 3 bases at V and 0 bases at J, leaving 0 bases unmatched. Germline assignment: CDR1 KGHSH and CDR2 LQKENI. This CDR3 comprises 15 residues. MiXCR, applied by TCRdb to the 5' RACE reads, yields one record per CDR3 protein. This table has 430,000 or so distinct CDR3 sequences, about 24% appearing once. These data also formed part of another study, on T cells expressing NK-cell markers. As that study records: There were seven HCMV-seropositive donors and one seronegative donor among the eight sequenced. In several experiments, an anti-gamma-delta TCR antibody restricted sorting to alpha-beta TCR T cells. In a handful of donors, dominant NKG2C+ clonotypes were roughly 1.0-8% of CD8+ T cells.

Sequencing input: CD4+ T cells sorted from blood. The chain carries TRBV18 and TRBJ2-1; TRBD1 agrees at 9 bases. The sequence was collected from a young woman in good health. The CDR3 reads CASSPGQGSYNEQFF. CDR3 DNA sequence: TGTGCCAGCTCACCGGGACAGGGCTCCTACAATGAGCAGTTCTTC.